The entry that follows covers one TCR beta chain sequence. The target antigen is unknown. The junction had 14 bases not matched to a gene; V was cut back by 8 bases and J by 2 bases. This CDR3 spans 16 amino acids. Germline V gene data show CDR1 as LNHDA and CDR2 as SQIVND (reference sequence). Lactation, pregnancy, other autoimmune disease or uncontrolled infection excluded patients. The record originates from a study of T cells in Graves' hyperthyroidism and ophthalmopathy. Study-wide results and caveats: Among thyroid clonotypes expanded above 0.001, most also appeared in blood. The model forecast ophthalmopathy, anticipating it by a median approximately 6 months before onset.

It was RNA transcripts that yielded the amplified TCR beta CDR3 regions. The HTBI primer set was used in a first-round RT-PCR of the TCR CDR3. TCRdb independently ran MiXCR on the multiplex PCR reads; one entry per CDR3 protein. The repertoire has 350,000 to 500,000 distinct CDR3 sequences, about 13% of them found once; the top ten carry more than 4.5%. This clonotype originated in a woman between 18 and 29 years old with Graves' hyperthyroidism. The chain recombines TRBV19 with TRBJ2-5; 7 bases line up with TRBD2. Sequencing was carried out using blood. The CDR3 loop reads CASSPEASGYQETQYF. In DNA form, the CDR3 reads TGTGCCAGTTCGCCCGAGGCTAGCGGATATCAAGAGACCCAGTACTTC.